This T cell receptor beta chain appears in the sequencing data of a study of monozygotic twins with inflammatory bowel disease. General study results and limits: The data did not back a single strong IBD-associated clonotype or signal.

Collection of an approximately 2.6 ml blood sample took place per donor. Investigators pulled total RNA out of whole blood and did not sort T cells. TCRdb re-called the 5' RACE reads and catalogs CDR3 proteins one per entry, DNA excluded. The sample has 300,000 to 350,000 distinct CDR3 sequences. This CDR3 region has 17 residues. Points on this clonotype: Its antigen is undetermined.

This TCR derives from a human donor with ulcerative colitis or Crohn's disease, or a healthy co-twin of an affected twin (not recorded which). The material sequenced was blood. The V and J genes are TRBV12-3 or TRBV12-4 and TRBJ2-7; TCRdb outputs TRBD1, but without DNA this stays unchecked. The CDR3: CASSSTDRVRFSYEQYF.